Each of the 26 T cell receptor beta chains below was sequenced from the same sample in a study of PD-1 and CTLA-4 blockade in melanoma. Clones were read by immunoSEQ multiplex PCR, and TCRdb kept only the in-frame ones, dropping some. The sample includes 7,000 to 8,500 clones, 80% seen only once; the top ten take 35% to 50%. This specimen consisted of CD8+ T cells from peripheral blood, obtained before anti-PD-1 treatment. Receptor source: a human donor with melanoma.

By sample fraction, this clone is medium-sized (0.01 to 0.1%). The identical CDR3 is also encoded by other nucleotide sequences in the sample. This chain uses TRBV6-5 with TRBJ1-2; D ambiguous. Germline V gives CDR1 MNHEY, CDR2 SVGAGI. CDR3 length: 15 residues. The V end lost 0 bases, the J end lost 2 bases, and 10 bases lay between the germline ends. CDR3 in amino acids: CASSYSTGLNYGYTF. Here the CDR3 DNA reads TGTGCCAGCAGTTACTCGACGGGGTTAAACTATGGCTACACCTTC.

The chain combines TRBV7-6 with TRBJ1-1; TRBD1 aligns across 8 bases. Germline V CDR1 and CDR2: SGHVS, FNYEAQ. The CDR3 has 17 amino acids. V shed 4 bases and J 3 bases; nucleotides not matched to a gene: 13. The CDR3 here is CASSSSRDRYLYTEAFF. The CDR3 nucleotides are TGTGCCAGCAGCTCCAGCAGGGACAGGTACTTGTACACTGAAGCTTTCTTT.

The gene calls are TRBV7-8 and TRBJ2-2; weak D call: TRBD1 (6 bases). This CDR3 is built from 14 residues. CDR1 and CDR2 from the germline V gene are SGHVS and FQNEAQ. V gave up 4 bases and J gave up 8 bases, with 14 bases separating them. CDR3 loop: CASSWTDLAGELFF. DNA of the CDR3: TGTGCCAGCAGCTGGACAGACTTGGCGGGGGAGCTGTTTTTT.

The chain has TRBV7-9 and TRBJ1-4; 11 nucleotides match TRBD1. CDR1 and CDR2 from the germline V gene are SEHNR and FQNEAQ (reference sequence). After removal of 5 bases from V and 7 bases from J, the junction contained 6 bases not matched to a gene. This CDR3 spans 15 amino acids. CDR3 residues: CASSPGQGGLEKLFF. The DNA of the CDR3 is TGTGCCAGCAGCCCGGGACAGGGGGGGCTTGAAAAACTGTTTTTT.

This clone was found a few times. This chain links TRBV5-1 with TRBJ2-1, with 9 bases matching TRBD2. The CDR3 is 13 residues long. With 0 bases clipped from V and 10 bases from J, the junction kept 2 bases outside the gene matches. Germline V gives CDR1 SGHRS, CDR2 YFSETQ. This CDR3 reads CASSLGLAGEQFF. CDR3 nucleotide sequence: TGCGCCAGCAGCTTGGGGCTAGCGGGAGAGCAGTTCTTC.

This chain joins TRBV11-3 and TRBJ1-1, with D tentatively TRBD1 (6 bases). Looked up from germline, CDR1 is SGHNT and CDR2 is YENEEA. This CDR3 region has 15 residues. Trimming took off 5 bases at V and 5 bases at J, with 18 bases between the two ends. CDR3: CASSPRTDPKTEAFF. In DNA, the CDR3 is TGTGCCAGCAGCCCACGGACAGACCCAAAAACTGAAGCTTTCTTT.

The V gene is TRBV10-3, the J gene TRBJ1-1; D might be TRBD1 (5 bases). Trimming stripped 6 bases from V and 0 bases from J, with 8 bases between. Germline assignment: CDR1 ENHRY and CDR2 SYGVKD. The CDR3 totals 13 residues. CDR3 region: CAIRGDLNTEAFF. CDR3 DNA: TGTGCCATCAGGGGGGATCTGAACACTGAAGCTTTCTTT.

This chain links TRBV30 with TRBJ1-3, with D unclear. CDR1 and CDR2 from the germline V gene are GTSNPN and SVGIG (reference sequence). With 7 bases removed from V and 0 bases from J, the gap between germline ends came to 10 bases. CDR3 length equals 13 residues. The CDR3 coding sequence is TGTGCCTCCCATCACACCTCTGGAAACACCATATATTTT. Amino acids: CASHHTSGNTIYF.

This chain links TRBV19 with TRBJ1-2; D unclear. Trimming took 2 bases from V and 4 from J, leaving 14 bases between them. The CDR3 spans 15 residues. Germline CDR1 and CDR2: LNHDA and SQIVND (reference sequence). Here the CDR3 reads CASSIQLSAVYGYTF. The CDR3 DNA reads as TGTGCCAGTAGTATACAACTATCGGCAGTCTATGGCTACACCTTC.

This chain uses TRBV3-1 (or the pseudogene TRBV3-2) with TRBJ2-1; 10 positions agree with TRBD2. Losses at the gene ends were 0 bases for V and 8 bases for J; bases not matched to a gene: 4. Per the germline V gene, CDR1 is LGHDT and CDR2 is YNNKEL (reference sequence). There are 15 residues in the CDR3. The CDR3 protein is CASSQETSGKDEQFF. The DNA of the CDR3 is TGTGCCAGCAGCCAAGAAACTAGCGGGAAGGATGAGCAGTTCTTC.

J is TRBJ2-1 and V is TRBV7-8; D perhaps matches TRBD1 (6 bases). With 5 bases removed from V and 4 bases from J, the gap between germline ends came to 15 bases. Germline V gives CDR1 SGHVS, CDR2 FQNEAQ. CDR3 size: 15 residues. The CDR3 DNA reads TGTGCCAGCAGCCCCCTCAGGGGCGGATACAATGAGCAGTTCTTC. Translation: CASSPLRGGYNEQFF.

This rearrangement joins TRBV11-3 to TRBJ2-7; D could derive from TRBD1 or TRBD2 (5 bases each). This CDR3 has 16 residues. Germline V gives CDR1 SGHNT, CDR2 YENEEA. With 2 bases removed from V and 2 bases from J, the gap between germline ends came to 16 bases. The CDR3 loop reads CASSLLGENYPYEQYF. The CDR3 DNA reads TGTGCCAGCAGCTTATTGGGGGAGAATTACCCCTACGAGCAGTACTTC.

This chain links TRBV7-9 with TRBJ2-1; D gene uncertain. Germline V gives CDR1 SEHNR, CDR2 FQNEAQ (reference sequence). CDR3 length: 15 residues. Trimming took off 1 base at V and 3 bases at J, with 10 bases between the two ends. CDR3 region: CASSLGGSNYNEQFF. CDR3 DNA: TGTGCCAGCAGCTTAGGCGGATCAAACTACAATGAGCAGTTCTTC.

This chain connects TRBV7-9 to TRBJ2-1; 9 nucleotides line up with TRBD2. Germline lookup yields CDR1 SEHNR and CDR2 FQNEAQ (reference sequence). With V trimmed by 4 bases and J by 0 bases, 10 bases remained unmatched. There are 18 residues in the CDR3. CDR3 region: CASSSTDSGGGSYNEQFF. The CDR3 nucleotides are TGTGCCAGCAGCTCTACCGATAGCGGGGGTGGCTCCTACAATGAGCAGTTCTTC.

V usage is TRBV7-9 and J usage is TRBJ1-4, with unresolved D. This CDR3 has 11 amino acids. Trimming removed 11 bases from V and 8 bases from J, with 12 bases in between. The germline CDR1 and CDR2 sequences are SEHNR and FQNEAQ (reference sequence). As DNA, the CDR3 is TGTGCCGCCTGGTCGAGGGAAAAACTGTTTTTT. This translates into CAAWSREKLFF.

This clone was counted once. The chain employs TRBV12-3 or TRBV12-4 and TRBJ2-7; D might be TRBD2 (6 bases). Trimming stripped 5 bases from V and 6 bases from J, with 14 bases between. This CDR3 spans 13 amino acids. CDR3 in DNA: TGTGCCAGCAGTCCAGGACTACCCGGCGAGCAGTACTTC. Translated: CASSPGLPGEQYF.

This clone showed up just a few times. CDR3 residues: CASNSDGGAYEQYF. DNA for the CDR3: TGTGCCAGCAACTCCGACGGAGGAGCCTACGAGCAGTACTTC. This chain uses TRBV27 with TRBJ2-7; D possibly corresponds to TRBD2 (5 bases). The V and J ends lost 7 bases and 2 bases respectively, with 15 bases between them. Per germline, CDR1 MNHEY and CDR2 SMNVEV (reference sequence). This CDR3 spans 14 amino acids.

The V call is TRBV7-9, the J call TRBJ1-5; D not resolved. Germline V gene data show CDR1 as SEHNR and CDR2 as FQNEAQ (reference sequence). This CDR3 is built from 17 residues. Trimming shortened V by 1 base and J by 0 bases, and 13 bases separated the two germline ends. CDR3 DNA sequence: TGTGCCAGCAGCTTAGTCCCGGGAGAGGATAGCAATCAGCCCCAGCATTTT. Translation gives CASSLVPGEDSNQPQHF. Drawing the rest from reference TRBV7-9 and TRBJ1-5, the complete variable domain is DTGVSQNPRHKITKRGQNVTFRCDPISEHNRLYWYRQTLGQGPEFLTYFQNEAQLEKSRLLSDRFSAERPKGSFSTLEIQRTEQGDSAMYLCASSLVPGEDSNQPQHFGDGTRLSIL.

This clone is medium-sized (0.01 to 0.1%) within its sample. This sequence joins TRBV2 and TRBJ1-1, with a weak D call TRBD1 (6 bases). The CDR3 runs 14 residues. The V gene's germline CDR1 is SNHLY and CDR2 FYNNEI. V was cut by 0 bases and J by 5 bases, with 10 bases left in between. CDR3 nucleotides: TGTGCCAGCAGTGAAGCTTGGACAGCTACTGAAGCTTTCTTT. Its translation: CASSEAWTATEAFF.

The V and J genes are TRBV7-6 and TRBJ1-6, with 7 bases fitting TRBD1. Trimming at V came to 5 bases and at J to 6 bases, leaving 10 bases not matched to a gene. Germline V gives CDR1 SGHVS, CDR2 FNYEAQ. The CDR3 extends over 16 amino acids. CDR3 residues: CASSRTGSGFNSPLHF. In DNA form, the CDR3 reads TGTGCCAGCAGCCGGACAGGATCTGGATTTAATTCACCCCTCCACTTT.

The chain employs TRBV6-5 and TRBJ1-2, with 8 bases aligning to TRBD1. Unmatched junction bases numbered 6, after V lost 7 bases and J lost 2 bases. The CDR3 loop spans 14 amino acids. CDR1 and CDR2 from the germline V gene are MNHEY and SVGAGI. In nucleotides, the CDR3 is TGTGCCAGCAACTCACAGGGGGGAAACTATGGCTACACCTTC. Amino acids: CASNSQGGNYGYTF.

Sample share makes this clone medium-sized. The chain joins TRBV2 to TRBJ2-7; D is uncertain. Trimming stripped 5 bases from V and 4 bases from J, with 12 bases between. This CDR3 is built from 13 residues. CDR1 SNHLY and CDR2 FYNNEI come from the germline V gene. The CDR3 loop reads CASSLGINYEQYF. CDR3 DNA sequence: TGTGCCAGCAGTCTAGGGATCAATTACGAGCAGTACTTC.

The V and J genes are TRBV4-1 and TRBJ2-1; D gene ambiguous. Trimming removed 5 bases at V and 4 bases at J, with 6 bases between. The CDR3 has 12 residues. CDR1 is MGHRA and CDR2 is YSYEKL in the germline V gene. CDR3 sequence: CASSDRYNEQFF. CDR3 nucleotide sequence: TGCGCCAGCAGCGACCGATACAATGAGCAGTTCTTC.

The chain links TRBV27 to TRBJ1-5, with D uncertain. The CDR3 is 14 residues long. Between the trimmed V and J ends, which lost 6 bases and 4 bases, there was a span of 13 bases. Germline-derived CDR1 and CDR2 are MNHEY and SMNVEV (reference sequence). CDR3 in DNA: TGTGCCAGCAGAATGGACGGGATGAATCAGCCCCAGCATTTT. It is translated as CASRMDGMNQPQHF.

This chain joins TRBV7-9 and TRBJ2-1; possible D gene TRBD1, 6 bases. The CDR3 is made up of 15 amino acids. V was trimmed by 4 bases and J by 6 bases, leaving 16 bases between them. Germline assignment: CDR1 SEHNR and CDR2 FQNEAQ (reference sequence). The CDR3 DNA sequence: TGTGCCAGCAGCTCTCGACAGGTAAATCGCAATGAGCAGTTCTTC. Translated, it gives CASSSRQVNRNEQFF.

The gene calls are TRBV4-3 and TRBJ1-1; D gene uncertain. With 0 bases removed from V and 4 bases from J, the gap between germline ends came to 12 bases. Germline assignment: CDR1 LGHNA and CDR2 YSLEER. The CDR3 runs 15 residues. The CDR3 DNA reads TGCGCCAGCAGCCAAGATCCGGGCTCGAGCACTGAAGCTTTCTTT. This gives the protein CASSQDPGSSTEAFF.